This T cell receptor beta chain was sequenced for a study of T cell changes during pregnancy in multiple sclerosis. Germline-derived CDR1 and CDR2 are SGHNT and YYREEE (reference sequence). The CDR3 contains 16 residues. The V and J ends lost 4 bases and 2 bases, in that order; junction bases with no gene match: 7. Profiled with immunoSEQ multiplex PCR; TCRdb holds only in-frame clones, not every one. The table includes nearly 45,000 clones, approximately 96% detected once. The gene calls are TRBV5-4 and TRBJ2-2; TRBD1 aligns across 8 bases. The TCR originated in a female donor with multiple sclerosis, enrolled in a pregnancy study. The specimen comprised peripheral blood, sampled in the second trimester of pregnancy. This CDR3 reads CASSPLDRGNTGELFF. The CDR3 region has the DNA TGTGCCAGCAGCCCTCTCGACAGGGGAAACACCGGGGAGCTGTTTTTT.